Below are 6 T cell receptor beta chains sequenced from a single sample in a study of Graves' ophthalmopathy and Graves' hyperthyroidism (dated by TCRdb to the late 2010s). Sequencing used an Illumina HiSeq 2000. For repertoire sequencing, TCR beta CDR3 regions were amplified from RNA transcripts. A first-round RT-PCR used HTBI primers with the Qiagen OneStep RT-PCR kit, followed by a second-round multiplex PCR, size selection and purification. The public reads were run again by TCRdb, first through fastp at Q25 and then through MiXCR, and only productive beta chains were kept. Identical CDR3 proteins give one entry, which carries the most common genes and DNA. The sample data list roughly 160,000 distinct CDR3 sequences, and over 35% of these were observed just once. The ten largest clonotypes hold around 5.5% of the sample. The sequenced material came from peripheral blood. All receptors derive from a woman in her forties with Graves' ophthalmopathy. Donor details come from another sample of the same person, matched by shared clones.

This clonotype was counted many times. DNA for the CDR3: TGTGCCAGCAGCCCCAGGGTTGACACTGAAGCTTTCTTT. This encodes CASSPRVDTEAFF. The rearrangement joins TRBV4-2 to TRBJ1-1; D possibly corresponds to TRBD1 (5 bases). CDR3 length: 13 residues. Germline CDR1 and CDR2: LGHNA and YNFKEQ. The V and J ends lost 4 bases and 3 bases respectively, with 9 bases between them.

In its sample, this clonotype was seen many times. The J gene is TRBJ2-2, the V gene TRBV6-2 or TRBV6-3; D gene unclear. With 4 bases removed from V and 7 bases from J, the gap between germline ends came to 16 bases. Germline values: CDR1 MNHEY, CDR2 SVGEGT. The CDR3 runs to 15 residues. The chain's CDR3 is CASSSSIHMGGELFF. In nucleotides, the CDR3 is TGTGCCAGCAGTTCCAGCATTCATATGGGCGGGGAGCTGTTTTTT.

J is TRBJ2-7 and V is TRBV7-9, with TRBD1 matching 9 bases. The CDR3 extends over 13 amino acids. The trim removed 5 bases at V and 6 bases at J, leaving 5 bases unmatched. CDR1 and CDR2 (germline): SEHNR, FQNEAQ (reference sequence). The CDR3 spells CASSATGGTEQYF. Written as DNA, the CDR3 is TGTGCCAGCAGCGCAACAGGGGGCACCGAGCAGTACTTC.

V and J are TRBV28 and TRBJ1-5; D may be TRBD1 (6 bases). The CDR3 sequence is 13 residues long. In germline, CDR1 is MDHEN, CDR2 SYDVKM. Trimming shortened V by 6 bases and J by 5 bases, and 11 bases separated the two germline ends. In DNA form, the CDR3 reads TGTGCCAGCAGCCAACACAGGGATCAGCCCCAGCATTTT. Encoded protein: CASSQHRDQPQHF.

Many counts were recorded for this clonotype. The chain is built from TRBV4-2 and TRBJ1-3, with 7 positions matching TRBD1. This CDR3 is built from 18 residues. Losses at the gene ends were 5 bases for V and 1 base for J; bases not matched to a gene: 14. In germline, CDR1 is LGHNA, CDR2 YNFKEQ. The CDR3 here is CASSTGTGAGGSGNTIYF. In DNA form, the CDR3 reads TGTGCCAGCAGCACGGGAACAGGGGCCGGGGGGTCTGGAAACACCATATATTTT.

In its sample, this clonotype was seen many times. The CDR3 does not end in the conserved phenylalanine or tryptophan, so this is likely a read error. The CDR3 sequence is CASSEPRGDTSSYEQYS. The CDR3 nucleotides read TGTGCCAGCAGTGAACCCCGGGGTGATACTAGCTCCTACGAGCAGTACTCC. The chain employs TRBV25-1 and TRBJ2-7, with D tentatively TRBD2 (5 bases). The CDR3 covers 17 residues. V was pared by 2 bases and J by 0 bases, with 17 bases between. The V gene's germline CDR1 is MGHDK and CDR2 SYGVNS.